The clone carrying this T cell receptor (beta chain) was counted a single time. This sample is part of a study of blood T cell repertoires in COVID-19. In the original processing: Using reference gene primer amplification, nucleated cell counts were estimated. The protocol was immunoSEQ multiplex PCR, while the TCRdb copy is restricted to in-frame clones and leaves out a portion. That table furnishes V, J and clone size, whereas the DNA furnished D and trimming. The data hold approximately 97,000 clones, with around nine tenths observed a single time. What was sequenced was peripheral blood. This clonotype originated in a man aged 55 to 70 with acute or convalescent COVID-19.

CDR3 DNA sequence: TGTGCCAGCAGCCCGGAGCGACGGAAACTGTTTTTT. It codes for CASSPERRKLFF. The V call is TRBV3-1 (or the pseudogene TRBV3-2), the J call TRBJ1-4; D is uncertain. The CDR3 has 12 residues. Trimming removed 4 bases at V and 11 bases at J, with 11 bases between. Germline V gene sequence: CDR1 LGHDT, CDR2 YNNKEL (reference sequence).